Presented here are 19 T cell receptor beta chains from one specimen sequenced in a study of T-cell reconstitution after alpha-beta-depleted transplantation in children. A library of TCRbeta sequences, prepared with unique molecular identifiers, was generated. TCRdb ran MiXCR on the PCR reads and lists one entry per CDR3 protein. The sample has 360,000 or so distinct CDR3 sequences; roughly 22% are singletons. The source was PBMCs from the stem cell graft donor, collected from the stem cell graft. The source is a human donor who donated a stem cell graft to a child with acute myeloid leukemia.

The CDR3: CASSQNGLAGAAYEQYF. The DNA for the CDR3 is TGTGCCAGCTCACAAAACGGACTAGCGGGAGCCGCCTACGAGCAGTACTTC. The chain joins TRBV18 to TRBJ2-7; 13 bases align to TRBD2. With 4 bases clipped from V and 2 bases from J, the junction kept 8 bases outside the gene matches. Germline CDR1 KGHSH, CDR2 LQKENI. The CDR3 has 17 amino acids.

This clonotype was recorded a few times. V gene TRBV20-1 combines with J gene TRBJ1-1; D not certain. Germline V lookup: CDR1 DFQATT, CDR2 SNEGSKA (reference sequence). The V gene lost 0 bases and the J gene lost 0 bases, with 14 bases spanning the gap. The CDR3 spans 16 residues. CDR3 DNA: TGCAGTGCTAGAGAGGAATCGATCAGATTGAACACTGAAGCTTTCTTT. Its translation: CSAREESIRLNTEAFF.

This clonotype was seen a handful of times. This chain uses TRBV12-3 or TRBV12-4 with TRBJ2-3; 8 bases align to TRBD2. The J segment lost 0 bases and the V segment lost 6 bases, leaving 11 bases of the junction unmatched. The CDR3 runs 17 residues. The CDR3 here is CASSNTSGGYSTDTQYF. Here the CDR3 DNA reads TGTGCCAGCAGCAATACTAGCGGAGGTTATAGCACAGATACGCAGTATTTT.

This clonotype has a count of ten or more. The chain carries TRBV20-1 and TRBJ1-1, with D possibly TRBD1 on 5 matching bases. Germline CDR1 reads DFQATT; CDR2 reads SNEGSKA (reference sequence). The CDR3 runs to 13 residues. Trimming shortened V by 2 bases and J by 1 base, and 8 bases separated the two germline ends. This CDR3 reads CSARWQGNTEAFF. The CDR3 DNA reads TGCAGTGCTAGATGGCAGGGGAACACTGAAGCTTTCTTT.

This clonotype has just a few counts. V usage is TRBV28 and J usage is TRBJ2-2, with D possibly TRBD2 on 5 matching bases. The V and J ends lost 5 bases and 7 bases respectively, with 11 bases between them. This CDR3 is built from 13 residues. CDR1 is MDHEN and CDR2 is SYDVKM in the germline V gene. The CDR3 nucleotides read TGTGCCAGCAGTCCCCGGGCGGGCGGGGAGCTGTTTTTT. Residues: CASSPRAGGELFF.

This chain uses TRBV11-2 with TRBJ2-1; D not resolved. Trimming removed 0 bases at V and 9 bases at J, with 9 bases between. Per germline, CDR1 SGHAT and CDR2 FQNNGV. This CDR3 contains 13 residues. The CDR3 nucleotides read TGTGCCAGCAGCTTAGATTCGCCCGGTGAGCAGTTCTTC. This gives the protein CASSLDSPGEQFF.

The chain uses TRBV20-1 and TRBJ2-1; D perhaps matches TRBD2 (6 bases). This CDR3 contains 15 residues. The germline V gene encodes CDR1 DFQATT and CDR2 SNEGSKA (reference sequence). Trimming took off 6 bases at V and 5 bases at J, with 20 bases between the two ends. In DNA, the CDR3 is TGCAGTGCCCAGAAGGGTGGTAGCGGCAACAATGAGCAGTTCTTC. Encoded protein: CSAQKGGSGNNEQFF.

The rearrangement links TRBV7-9 to TRBJ2-1, with TRBD1 identical over 8 bases. The length of the CDR3 is 15 residues. V lost 3 bases to trimming and J lost 3 bases; unmatched junction nucleotides: 4. Looked up from germline, CDR1 is SEHNR and CDR2 is FQNEAQ (reference sequence). For the CDR3, the DNA is TGTGCCAGCAGCTTTAGAACAGGGGGCTACAATGAGCAGTTCTTC. As protein: CASSFRTGGYNEQFF.

At least ten counts were recorded for this clonotype. The V and J genes are TRBV6-1 and TRBJ2-7; no clear D gene. This CDR3 comprises 15 residues. V was trimmed by 2 bases and J by 0 bases, leaving 11 bases between them. CDR1 and CDR2 from the germline V gene are MNHNS and SASEGT. CDR3 nucleotides: TGTGCCAGCAGTGAAATGAGTGTTAGCTCCTACGAGCAGTACTTC. Translated: CASSEMSVSSYEQYF.

This chain uses TRBV24-1 with TRBJ2-5; 10 bases fit TRBD1. Losses at the gene ends were 3 bases for V and 7 bases for J; bases not matched to a gene: 10. CDR3 length equals 16 residues. The V gene's germline CDR1 is KGHDR and CDR2 SFDVKD. The CDR3 DNA reads as TGTGCCACCAGTGATCCCGGGACAGGGGCCGTCGGGACCCAGTACTTC. Protein product: CATSDPGTGAVGTQYF.

This clonotype was counted only a few times. The rearrangement joins TRBV7-9 to TRBJ2-1, with D unclear. The CDR3 length is 9 residues. V shed 10 bases and J shed 8 bases, with 6 bases lying between them. Germline V gene sequence: CDR1 SEHNR, CDR2 FQNEAQ (reference sequence). The CDR3 coding sequence is TGTGCCATCGACTATGAGCAGTTCTTC. Translated: CAIDYEQFF.

In this sample, this clonotype turned up many times. V and J are TRBV20-1 and TRBJ2-7; D unresolved. The CDR3 runs to 12 residues. CDR1 and CDR2 (germline): DFQATT, SNEGSKA (reference sequence). V lost 1 base and J lost 7, with 11 bases in between. CDR3 amino acids: CSARGQAREQYF. CDR3 coding DNA: TGCAGTGCTAGAGGGCAGGCCAGGGAGCAGTACTTC.

The chain uses TRBV7-9 and TRBJ2-5, with a tentative D call TRBD2 (6 bases). Trimming took off 4 bases at V and 2 bases at J, with 14 bases between the two ends. The CDR3 extends over 15 amino acids. Germline CDR1 is SEHNR and CDR2 is FQNEAQ (reference sequence). CDR3 in amino acids: CASSSRASEQETQYF. In nucleotides, the CDR3 is TGTGCCAGCAGCTCTAGGGCTAGCGAACAAGAGACCCAGTACTTC.

This clonotype was seen a few times. The V call is TRBV7-2, the J call TRBJ2-5; no clear D gene. CDR1 and CDR2 (germline): SGHTA, FQGNSA. This CDR3 has 14 residues. V was trimmed by 4 bases and J by 1 base, leaving 10 bases between them. CDR3 DNA: TGTGCCAGCAGCTGGAAAAGTGCCCAAGAGACCCAGTACTTC. It is translated as CASSWKSAQETQYF.

This clonotype was counted only a few times. The rearrangement links TRBV15 to TRBJ2-6, with 7 bases aligning to TRBD1. Losses at the gene ends were 3 bases for V and 3 bases for J; bases not matched to a gene: 8. Germline assignment: CDR1 LNHNV and CDR2 YYDKDF (reference sequence). The CDR3 runs to 17 residues. Here the CDR3 reads CATSRDDRAFGANVLTF. The CDR3, as DNA: TGTGCCACCAGCAGGGATGACAGGGCATTTGGGGCCAACGTCCTGACTTTC.

The chain recombines TRBV4-1 with TRBJ2-7; 9 bases map to TRBD2. Germline V lookup: CDR1 MGHRA, CDR2 YSYEKL. V was clipped by 3 bases and J by 4 bases; unmatched bases: 7. CDR3 length equals 15 residues. The CDR3 bases are TGCGCCAGCAGCCAGCAGACTAGCGGCCCATACGAGCAGTACTTC. As protein: CASSQQTSGPYEQYF.

At least ten counts were recorded for this clonotype. The chain employs TRBV12-3 or TRBV12-4 and TRBJ2-7, with D perhaps matching TRBD1 (5 bases). Trimming removed 3 bases at V and 2 bases at J, with 11 bases between. This CDR3 is 14 amino acids long. The CDR3 reads CASSFGALTYEQYF. The DNA for the CDR3 is TGTGCCAGCAGTTTTGGGGCTTTAACCTACGAGCAGTACTTC.

The chain uses TRBV18 and TRBJ2-3; D not certain. Germline CDR1 is KGHSH and CDR2 is LQKENI. Trimming pared 3 bases from V and 0 bases from J, leaving 10 bases between. This CDR3 has 15 residues. The CDR3, as DNA: TGTGCCAGCTCACCCTACAGTCCTAGCACAGATACGCAGTATTTT. Translated: CASSPYSPSTDTQYF.

At least ten counts were recorded for this clonotype. The chain uses TRBV29-1 and TRBJ2-3; D remains unclear. Per germline, CDR1 SQVTM and CDR2 ANQGSEA. The V gene lost 2 bases and the J gene lost 6 bases, with 15 bases spanning the gap. The CDR3 extends over 14 amino acids. The CDR3: CSVEFVAVGDTQYF. The CDR3 DNA reads TGCAGCGTTGAATTCGTGGCGGTTGGGGATACGCAGTATTTT.